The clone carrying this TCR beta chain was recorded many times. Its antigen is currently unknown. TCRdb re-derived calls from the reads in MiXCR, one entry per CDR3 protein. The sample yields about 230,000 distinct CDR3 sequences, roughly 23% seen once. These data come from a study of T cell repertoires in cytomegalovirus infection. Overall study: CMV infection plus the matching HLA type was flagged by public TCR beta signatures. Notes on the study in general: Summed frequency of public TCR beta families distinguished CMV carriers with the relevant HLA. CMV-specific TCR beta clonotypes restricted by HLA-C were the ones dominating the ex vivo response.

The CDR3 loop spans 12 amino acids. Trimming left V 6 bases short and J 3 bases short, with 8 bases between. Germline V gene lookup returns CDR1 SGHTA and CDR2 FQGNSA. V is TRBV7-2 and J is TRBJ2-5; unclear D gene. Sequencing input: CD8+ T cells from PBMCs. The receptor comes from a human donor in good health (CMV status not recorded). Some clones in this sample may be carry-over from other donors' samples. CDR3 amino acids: CASRGLEETQYF. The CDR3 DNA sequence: TGTGCCAGCAGAGGCCTGGAAGAGACCCAGTACTTC.